This TCR beta chain was captured by sequencing in a study of T cells in Graves' hyperthyroidism and ophthalmopathy. Across 18 months, stable Graves' hyperthyroidism was marked by no progression to ophthalmopathy. Patients having uncontrolled infection, another autoimmune disease, pregnancy or lactation were not included. Each diagnosis drew on symptoms, thyroxine, TRAb, thyroid ultrasound and orbital computed tomography findings. General study findings and limits: Ophthalmopathy and stable hyperthyroidism were separated by a 13 V-J model.

Amplified TCR beta CDR3 regions came from RNA transcripts. TCR CDR3 regions were first amplified by RT-PCR with HTBI primers. In TCRdb, the multiplex PCR reads were re-called with MiXCR into one record per CDR3 protein. The data hold a few hundred thousand distinct CDR3 sequences, with 46% observed a single time. On this clonotype: Antigen specificity is unknown.

Germline lookup yields CDR1 SGHTA and CDR2 FQGNSA. With 5 bases removed from V and 4 bases from J, the gap between germline ends came to 14 bases. The CDR3 spans 14 residues. This sequence was found in a woman between 18 and 29 years old with Graves' hyperthyroidism. The source material was peripheral blood or thyroid tissue (not recorded which). The chain uses TRBV7-2 and TRBJ2-5; D gene uncertain. CDR3 DNA: TGTGCCAGCAGCCAAGATCTGGATGGAGAGACCCAGTACTTC. Amino acids: CASSQDLDGETQYF.